The T cell receptor (beta chain) described here comes from a study of T cell responses to AZD1222 COVID-19 vaccine (dated by TCRdb to the early 2020s). At the level of the whole study: AZD1222 recipients whose second dose came at about 4 weeks and those whose second dose came at about 12 weeks were combined into one group, since spike-specific TCR depth and breadth did not differ between the two schedules. Enrollment into the trials was organized by age into subgroups of 18-55, 56-69 and 70-plus years, and those subgroups contained approximately 160, 26 and 62 TCR-sequenced participants, respectively. TCR sequencing covered approximately 230 trial participants: 200 to 210 given two doses of AZD1222 and some 25 given two doses of MenACWY control vaccine.

The CDR3 measures 15 amino acids from cysteine to phenylalanine. The CDR3 DNA has 45 bases and is translated from base 1. Trimming costs V 0 bases and J 5 bases, and their ends lie 9 bases apart. The germline V gene encodes CDR1 SGHRS and CDR2 YFSETQ. Points the paper makes about the study in general: A significant rise in spike-specific TCR breadth and depth was observed after two AZD1222 doses relative to day 0 and relative to MenACWY recipients. The 56-69-year group was small, and its depth increase did not reach significance, likely because of low power. Conclusions about previously exposed vaccinees were limited because only six or seven AZD1222 recipients were SARS-CoV-2 seropositive at baseline. Reportedly, close to half of the unique spike-specific TCRs recognized epitopes lying outside the regions that are mutated in the B.1.351 and B.1.1.7 variants. Most participants were white British and females outnumbered males, and the authors suggested that clonal diversity may have been underestimated. The whole spike protein was spanned by vaccine-associated CD4 TCRs, and dominant responses were seen in regions 160-218 and 743-854. Because no samples from the day 14 peak response were available, repertoires could be characterized only after the peak T cell response.

The sample's time point, from its label and the paper: baseline before first vaccination. Samples from vaccinated people were obtained from the UK trials COV001 and COV002, which included a single-blind randomized controlled phase 2/3 trial of AZD1222 (ChAdOx1 nCoV-19) in healthy adults. For TCRbeta chain sequencing, PBMC samples were collected from trial participants at day 0 and at day 28 after the second dose. The CDR3 regions of human TCRbeta chains were subjected to immunosequencing. Per the authors' processing: Repertoire TCRs were matched against a reference library of SARS-CoV-2-specific TCRs generated with the MIRA antigen-specificity platform. Breadth was defined as the fraction of unique TCRs that were SARS-CoV-2-associated. Depth was defined as the fraction of total T cells that were SARS-CoV-2-associated. Using the MIRA data, each spike-specific TCR was mapped to the spike region that the TCR reacts to and placed in a CD4 or CD8 class. Log10-transformed breadth and depth values were compared by one-way ANOVA with Sidak's multiple comparisons tests. TCRdb carries this immuneACCESS record with in-frame sequences only. Its versions omit some clonotypes, under half of them owing to an unresolved V gene in the studies checked, with the rest unexplained. V and J calls and clone size are given by that table; D and trimming were obtained from the DNA. The sample records some 84,000 clones, roughly 85% of which are singletons. The ten largest account for about 8% of the sample.

This clone appeared a single time. Its antigen target is currently unknown. Base qualities are missing; no much larger clone stands one base away. This clonotype was obtained from an adult in good health. Sequenced here: peripheral blood, sampled on day 0 of AZD1222 vaccination. This chain is built from TRBV5-1 and TRBJ2-6; the D gene remains uncertain. The CDR3 in this case is CASSLEGQRANVLTF. The nucleotides read TGCGCCAGCAGCTTGGAGGGTCAAAGGGCCAACGTCCTGACTTTC.